This TCR beta chain was identified in a study of blood T cell repertoires in COVID-19. Study summary: The United States, Italy and Spain were the sources of the acute and convalescent COVID-19 samples. T cells, B-cell-depleted T cells, or PBMCs provided the cDNA or gDNA that served as material.

CDR1 is SGHRS, CDR2 YFSETQ, per germline. The V end was cut by 0 bases, the J end by 1 base, with 7 bases between. The CDR3 totals 15 residues. Per the authors' pipeline: Reference gene primer amplification gave nucleated cell count estimates. Generated by immunoSEQ multiplex PCR, the TCRdb table keeps only in-frame clones and is missing some. Clone size and V and J calls were adopted from that table, with D and trimming inferred from the DNA. Of around 180,000 clones in the sample, 88% are singletons; the top ten hold under 30%. Sequencing was performed on peripheral blood. The V gene is TRBV5-1, the J gene TRBJ2-2, with D unclear. The sequence was collected from a man aged 60 to 75 with acute or convalescent COVID-19. As DNA, the CDR3 is TGCGCCAGCAGCTTGGAAGCTTTGAACACCGGGGAGCTGTTTTTT. Protein: CASSLEALNTGELFF.